The clone carrying this T cell receptor (beta chain) was detected many times. What it binds is not known. Template material for amplifying TCR beta CDR3 regions consisted of RNA transcripts. Carried out on the TCR CDR3, a first-round RT-PCR used the HTBI primer set. Using its own MiXCR run on the multiplex PCR reads, TCRdb lists one record per CDR3 protein. Among hundreds of thousands of distinct CDR3 sequences listed, roughly 15% were seen once. Lactation, pregnancy, other autoimmune disease or uncontrolled infection excluded patients. Germline-derived CDR1 and CDR2 are MNHEY and SMNVEV (reference sequence). Trimming left V 3 bases short and J 6 bases short, with 18 bases between. The CDR3 sequence is 16 residues long. The record originates from a study of T cells in Graves' hyperthyroidism and ophthalmopathy. Findings and limits, study-wide: Peripheral blood also featured most of the thyroid clonotypes expanded above 0.001. The model's output predicted ophthalmopathy at a median of roughly 6.9 months prior to onset.

The sequenced material came from blood. The chain is built from TRBV27 and TRBJ2-1; no reliable D call. The TCR was taken from a woman under 30 with Graves' hyperthyroidism. The CDR3 spells CASSFSLSSWINEQFF. The DNA for the CDR3 is TGTGCCAGCAGTTTCAGTTTATCTAGTTGGATCAATGAGCAGTTCTTC.